This T cell receptor beta chain was captured by sequencing in a study of blood T cell repertoires in COVID-19. In the study overall: The United States, Italy and Spain supplied acute and convalescent COVID-19 samples. From T cells, B-cell-depleted T cells, or PBMCs came the material, which was cDNA or gDNA.

Germline loops: CDR1 SGHNT, CDR2 YYREEE (reference sequence). The length of the CDR3 is 15 residues. J gave up 7 bases and V 2 bases, and 8 bases lay outside the gene matches. As handled by the study authors: Reference gene primer amplification yielded estimated nucleated cell counts. This table comes from immunoSEQ multiplex PCR, and its TCRdb copy is limited to in-frame clones, with some not included. That table furnishes V, J and clone size, whereas the DNA furnished D and trimming. The sample shows over 80,000 clones, around 74% of them seen only once. The chain is built from TRBV5-4 and TRBJ2-3; 9 bases line up with TRBD2. The TCR comes from a woman over 75 with active or convalescent COVID-19. Source material: peripheral blood. The CDR3 coding sequence is TGTGCCAGCAGCTTTGGTAGCGGGAGCCGGAATACGCAGTATTTT. This codes for CASSFGSGSRNTQYF.